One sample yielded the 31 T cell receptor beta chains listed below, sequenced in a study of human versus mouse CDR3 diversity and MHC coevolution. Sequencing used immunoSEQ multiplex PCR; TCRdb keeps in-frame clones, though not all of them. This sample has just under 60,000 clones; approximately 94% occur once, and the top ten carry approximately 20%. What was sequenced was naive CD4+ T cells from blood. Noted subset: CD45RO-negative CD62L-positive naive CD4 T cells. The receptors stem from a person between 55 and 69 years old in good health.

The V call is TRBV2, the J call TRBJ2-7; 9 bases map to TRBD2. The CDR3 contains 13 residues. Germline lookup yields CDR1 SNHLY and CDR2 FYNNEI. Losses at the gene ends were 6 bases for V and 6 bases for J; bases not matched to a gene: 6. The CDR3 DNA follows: TGTGCCAGCAGGACGGGACTAGCATCCGAGCAGTACTTC. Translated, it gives CASRTGLASEQYF.

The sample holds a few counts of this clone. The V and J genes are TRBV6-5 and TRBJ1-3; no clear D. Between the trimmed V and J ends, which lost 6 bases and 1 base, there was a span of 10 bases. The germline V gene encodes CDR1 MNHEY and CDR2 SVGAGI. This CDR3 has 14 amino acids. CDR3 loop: CASRTARSGNTIYF. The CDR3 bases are TGTGCCAGCAGAACAGCCAGGTCTGGAAACACCATATATTTT.

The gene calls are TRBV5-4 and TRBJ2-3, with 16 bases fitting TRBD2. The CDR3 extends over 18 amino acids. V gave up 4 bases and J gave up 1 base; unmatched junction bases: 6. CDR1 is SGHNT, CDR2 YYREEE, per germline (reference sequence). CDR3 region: CASSPGTSGRAGTDTQYF. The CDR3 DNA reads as TGTGCCAGCAGCCCCGGGACTAGCGGGAGGGCCGGCACAGATACGCAGTATTTT. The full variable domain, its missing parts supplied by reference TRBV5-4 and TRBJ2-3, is ETGVTQSPTHLIKTRGQQVTLRCSSQSGHNTVSWYQQALGQGPQFIFQYYREEENGRGNFPPRFSGLQFPNYSSELNVNALELDDSALYLCASSPGTSGRAGTDTQYFGPGTRLTVL.

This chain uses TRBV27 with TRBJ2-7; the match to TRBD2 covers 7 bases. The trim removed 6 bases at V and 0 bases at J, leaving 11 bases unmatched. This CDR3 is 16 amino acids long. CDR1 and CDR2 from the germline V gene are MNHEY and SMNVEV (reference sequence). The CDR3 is CASRPSGTSSSYEQYF. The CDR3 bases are TGTGCCAGCAGGCCCAGCGGGACTTCGAGCTCCTACGAGCAGTACTTC.

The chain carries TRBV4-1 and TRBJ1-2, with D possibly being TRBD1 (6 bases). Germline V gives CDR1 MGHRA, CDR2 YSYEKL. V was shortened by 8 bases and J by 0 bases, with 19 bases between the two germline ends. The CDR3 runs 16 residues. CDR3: CASQKGLGQSNYGYTF. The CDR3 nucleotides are TGCGCCAGCCAGAAGGGCCTGGGACAATCTAACTATGGCTACACCTTC.

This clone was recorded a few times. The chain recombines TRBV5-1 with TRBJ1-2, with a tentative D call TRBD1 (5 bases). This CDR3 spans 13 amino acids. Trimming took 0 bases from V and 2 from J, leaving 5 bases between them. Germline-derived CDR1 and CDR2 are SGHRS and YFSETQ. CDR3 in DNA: TGCGCCAGCAGCTTGGGACAGAACTATGGCTACACCTTC. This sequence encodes CASSLGQNYGYTF.

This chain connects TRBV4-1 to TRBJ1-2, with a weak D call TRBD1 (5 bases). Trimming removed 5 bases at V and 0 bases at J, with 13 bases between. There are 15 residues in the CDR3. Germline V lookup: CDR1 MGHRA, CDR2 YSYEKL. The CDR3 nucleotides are TGCGCCAGCAGCTTCCAGCAGGGAACTAACTATGGCTACACCTTC. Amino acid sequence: CASSFQQGTNYGYTF.

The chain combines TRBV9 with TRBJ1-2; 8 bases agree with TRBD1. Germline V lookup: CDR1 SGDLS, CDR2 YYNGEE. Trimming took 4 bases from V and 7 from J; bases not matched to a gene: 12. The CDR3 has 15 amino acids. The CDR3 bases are TGTGCCAGCAGCTTGCTCGGACAGGGAATTGGTGGCTACACCTTC. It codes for CASSLLGQGIGGYTF.

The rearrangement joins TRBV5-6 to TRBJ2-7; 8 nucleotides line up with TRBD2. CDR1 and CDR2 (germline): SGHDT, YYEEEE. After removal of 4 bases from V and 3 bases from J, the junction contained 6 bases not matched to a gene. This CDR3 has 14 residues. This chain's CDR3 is CASSPASGFYEQYF. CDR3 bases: TGTGCCAGCAGCCCGGCTAGCGGGTTCTACGAGCAGTACTTC.

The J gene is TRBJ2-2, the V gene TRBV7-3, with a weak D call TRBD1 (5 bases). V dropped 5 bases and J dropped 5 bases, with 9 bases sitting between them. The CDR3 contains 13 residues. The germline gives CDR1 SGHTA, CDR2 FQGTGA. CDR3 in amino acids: CASSKGPTGELFF. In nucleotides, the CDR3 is TGTGCCAGCAGCAAGGGGCCGACCGGGGAGCTGTTTTTT.

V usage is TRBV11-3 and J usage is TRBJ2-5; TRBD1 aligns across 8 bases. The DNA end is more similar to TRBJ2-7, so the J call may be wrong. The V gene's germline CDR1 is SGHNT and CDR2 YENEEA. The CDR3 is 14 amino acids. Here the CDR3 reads CASSLGQGAREQYF. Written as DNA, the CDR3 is TGTGCCAGCAGCTTAGGTCAGGGGGCTCGCGAGCAGTACTTC.

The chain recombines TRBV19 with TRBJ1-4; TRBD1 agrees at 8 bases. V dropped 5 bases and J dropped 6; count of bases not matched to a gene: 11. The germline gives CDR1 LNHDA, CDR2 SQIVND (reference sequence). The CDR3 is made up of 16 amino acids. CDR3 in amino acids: CASSQGAATNHEKLFF. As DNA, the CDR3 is TGTGCCAGTAGTCAGGGGGCAGCAACTAATCATGAAAAACTGTTTTTT.

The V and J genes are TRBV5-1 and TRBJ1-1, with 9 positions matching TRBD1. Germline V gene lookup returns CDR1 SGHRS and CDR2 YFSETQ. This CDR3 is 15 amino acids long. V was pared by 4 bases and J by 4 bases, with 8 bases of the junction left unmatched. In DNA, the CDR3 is TGCGCCAGCAGCGCGCGACAGGGGGAAGGCACTGAAGCTTTCTTT. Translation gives CASSARQGEGTEAFF.

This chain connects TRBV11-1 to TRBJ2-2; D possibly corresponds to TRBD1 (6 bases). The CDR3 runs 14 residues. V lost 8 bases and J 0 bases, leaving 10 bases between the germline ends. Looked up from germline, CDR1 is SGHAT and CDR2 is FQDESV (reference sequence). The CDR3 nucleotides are TGTGCCAGCGGGCAGGGGCCGAACACCGGGGAGCTGTTTTTT. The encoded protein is CASGQGPNTGELFF.

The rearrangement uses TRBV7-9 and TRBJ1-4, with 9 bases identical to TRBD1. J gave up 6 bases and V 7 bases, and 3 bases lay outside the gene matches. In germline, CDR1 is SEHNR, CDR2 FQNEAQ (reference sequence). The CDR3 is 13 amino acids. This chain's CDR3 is CASNRQGDEKLFF. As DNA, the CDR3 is TGTGCCAGCAACCGACAGGGGGATGAAAAACTGTTTTTT.

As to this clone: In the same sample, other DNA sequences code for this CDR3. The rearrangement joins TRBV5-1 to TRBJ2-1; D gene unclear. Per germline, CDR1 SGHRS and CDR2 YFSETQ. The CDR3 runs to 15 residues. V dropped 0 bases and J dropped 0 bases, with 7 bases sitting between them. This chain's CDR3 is CASSLERSSYNEQFF. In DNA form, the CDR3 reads TGCGCCAGCAGCTTGGAGCGAAGCTCCTACAATGAGCAGTTCTTC.

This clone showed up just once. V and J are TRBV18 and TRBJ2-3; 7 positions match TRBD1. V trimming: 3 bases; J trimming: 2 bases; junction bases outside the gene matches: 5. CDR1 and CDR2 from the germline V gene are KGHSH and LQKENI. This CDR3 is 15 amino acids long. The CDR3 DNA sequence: TGTGCCAGCTCACCGAACAGGGGAAACACAGATACGCAGTATTTT. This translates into CASSPNRGNTDTQYF.

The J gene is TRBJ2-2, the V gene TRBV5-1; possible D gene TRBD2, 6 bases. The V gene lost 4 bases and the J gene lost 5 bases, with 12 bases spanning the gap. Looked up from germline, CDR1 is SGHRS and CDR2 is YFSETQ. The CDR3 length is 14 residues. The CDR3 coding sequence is TGCGCCAGCAGCCTGGCCGCGGGGACCGGGGAGCTGTTTTTT. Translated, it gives CASSLAAGTGELFF.

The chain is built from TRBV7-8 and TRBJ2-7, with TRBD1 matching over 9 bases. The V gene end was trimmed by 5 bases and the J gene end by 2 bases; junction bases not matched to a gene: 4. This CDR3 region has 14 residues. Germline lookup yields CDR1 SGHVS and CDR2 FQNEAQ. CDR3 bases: TGTGCCAGCAGCCCCTGGGACAGGGCCTACGAGCAGTACTTC. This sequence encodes CASSPWDRAYEQYF.

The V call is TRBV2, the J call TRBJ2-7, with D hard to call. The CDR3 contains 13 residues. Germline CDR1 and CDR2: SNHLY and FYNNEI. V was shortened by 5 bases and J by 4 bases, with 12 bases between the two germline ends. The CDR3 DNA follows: TGTGCCAGCAGTCCCTTTGACACGTACGAGCAGTACTTC. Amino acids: CASSPFDTYEQYF.

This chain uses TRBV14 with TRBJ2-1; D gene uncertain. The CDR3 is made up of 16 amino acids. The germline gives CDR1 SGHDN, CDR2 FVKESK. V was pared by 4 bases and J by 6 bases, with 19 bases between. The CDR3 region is CASSPAQTGALNEQFF. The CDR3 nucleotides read TGTGCCAGCAGCCCTGCACAAACGGGTGCCCTCAATGAGCAGTTCTTC.

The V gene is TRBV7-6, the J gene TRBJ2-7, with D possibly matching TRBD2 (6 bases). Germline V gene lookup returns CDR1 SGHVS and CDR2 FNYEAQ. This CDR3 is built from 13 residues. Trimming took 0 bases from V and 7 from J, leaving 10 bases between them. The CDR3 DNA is TGTGCCAGCAGCTTAGCGGGAGGAGGGGAGCAGTACTTC. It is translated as CASSLAGGGEQYF.

The CDR3 is CASSLGGPGNTGELFF. The CDR3, as DNA: TGTGCCAGCAGCTTGGGAGGGCCCGGGAACACCGGGGAGCTGTTTTTT. This rearrangement joins TRBV5-7 to TRBJ2-2; the D gene is possibly TRBD2 (5 bases). TRBV5-7 is classed as an ORF, of uncertain function. This CDR3 has 16 amino acids. The V gene lost 0 bases and the J gene lost 1 base, with 10 bases spanning the gap.

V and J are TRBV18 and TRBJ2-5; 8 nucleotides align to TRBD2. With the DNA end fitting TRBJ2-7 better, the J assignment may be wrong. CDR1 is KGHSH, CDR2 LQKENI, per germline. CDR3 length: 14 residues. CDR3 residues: CASSSSGTSYEQYF. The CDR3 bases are TGTGCCAGCTCTTCCTCGGGGACTAGCTACGAGCAGTACTTC.

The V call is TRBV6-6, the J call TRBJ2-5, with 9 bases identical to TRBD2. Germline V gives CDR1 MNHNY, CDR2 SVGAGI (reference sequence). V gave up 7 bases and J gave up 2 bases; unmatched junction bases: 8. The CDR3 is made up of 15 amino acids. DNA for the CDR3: TGTGCCAGCACCGATTCAGCGGGAGGACAAGAGACCCAGTACTTC. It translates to CASTDSAGGQETQYF.

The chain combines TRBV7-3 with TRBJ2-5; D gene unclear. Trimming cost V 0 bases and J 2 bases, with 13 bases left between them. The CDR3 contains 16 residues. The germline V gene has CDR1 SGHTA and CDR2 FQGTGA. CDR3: CASSLTSQSAQETQYF. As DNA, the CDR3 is TGTGCCAGCAGCTTAACATCCCAAAGCGCGCAAGAGACCCAGTACTTC.

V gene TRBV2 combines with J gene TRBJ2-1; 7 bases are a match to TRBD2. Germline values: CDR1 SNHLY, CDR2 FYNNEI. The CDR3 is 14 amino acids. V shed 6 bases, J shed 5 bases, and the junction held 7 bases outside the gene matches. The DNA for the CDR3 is TGTGCCAGCAGGGGGCGGGAGAGCAACAATGAGCAGTTCTTC. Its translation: CASRGRESNNEQFF. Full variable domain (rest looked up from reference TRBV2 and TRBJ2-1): EPEVTQTPSHQVTQMGQEVILRCVPISNHLYFYWYRQILGQKVEFLVSFYNNEISEKSEIFDDQFSVERPDGSNFTLKIRSTKLEDSAMYFCASRGRESNNEQFFGPGTRLTVL.

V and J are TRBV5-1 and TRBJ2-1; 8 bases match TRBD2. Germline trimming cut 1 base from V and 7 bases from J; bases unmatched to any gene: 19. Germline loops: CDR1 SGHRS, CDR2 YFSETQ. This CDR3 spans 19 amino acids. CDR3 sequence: CASSLSPLDAGGSGNEQFF. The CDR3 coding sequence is TGCGCCAGCAGCTTGTCACCCCTCGATGCGGGAGGCTCGGGGAATGAGCAGTTCTTC.

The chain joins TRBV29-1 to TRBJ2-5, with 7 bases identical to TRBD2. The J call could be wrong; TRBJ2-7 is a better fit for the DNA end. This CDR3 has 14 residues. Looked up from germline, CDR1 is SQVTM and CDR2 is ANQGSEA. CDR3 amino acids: CSVEAGVGGDEQYF. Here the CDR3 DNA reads TGCAGCGTTGAGGCGGGAGTAGGTGGGGACGAGCAGTACTTC.

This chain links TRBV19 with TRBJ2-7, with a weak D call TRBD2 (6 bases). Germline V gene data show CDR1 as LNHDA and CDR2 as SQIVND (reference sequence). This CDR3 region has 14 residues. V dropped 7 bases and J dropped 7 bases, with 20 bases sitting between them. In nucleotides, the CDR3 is TGTGCCAGTACCAGGGAGGCGTACGTGGGGGAGCAGTACTTC. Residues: CASTREAYVGEQYF.

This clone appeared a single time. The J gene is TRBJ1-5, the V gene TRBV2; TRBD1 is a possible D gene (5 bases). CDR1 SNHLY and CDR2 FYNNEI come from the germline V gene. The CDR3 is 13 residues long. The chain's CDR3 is CGTQAGTNQPQHF. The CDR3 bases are TGTGGCACACAAGCAGGGACTAATCAGCCCCAGCATTTT.